The rows below give T cell receptor beta chains drawn from one sample of a study of T cells expressing NK-cell markers. Reanalyzing the 5' RACE reads, TCRdb keeps one entry per CDR3 protein, without DNA. This listing includes some 340,000 distinct CDR3 sequences. The sequencing sample was made of blood T cells: a sorted CD56 or NKG2C T cell subset, CD4+ or CD8+ T cells, or bulk PBMC T cells (not recorded which). The origin of the receptors is a man aged 18 to 69 in good health. Each CDR3 is given with its conserved first and last residue. Each record gives: V gene, J gene, CDR3 protein.

>TRBV6-5|TRBJ2-7
CASGQAGEQYF
>TRBV2|TRBJ1-3
CASIADRGFGNTIYF
>TRBV30|TRBJ2-5
CAWSSTGTQETQYF
>TRBV6-5|TRBJ2-3
CASSYQRGVQNTQYF
>TRBV20-1|TRBJ2-7
CSASLRDRGTHEQYF
>TRBV12-3/TRBV12-4|TRBJ2-5
CASSPAAGETQYF
>TRBV5-1|TRBJ2-2
CASSLGRASGGVNTGELFF
>TRBV29-1|TRBJ1-1
CSVSTGRPRTEAFF
>TRBV6-1|TRBJ2-7
CASSERARGARISYEQYF
>TRBV27|TRBJ1-5
CASSSDRGSNQPQHF
>TRBV3-1|TRBJ1-1
CASSPTDRAWAFF
>TRBV12-3/TRBV12-4|TRBJ1-4
CASSRRTGGWEKLFF
>TRBV28|TRBJ2-1
CASRGANNEQFF
>TRBV6-1|TRBJ2-7
CASRTDRVSYEQYF
>TRBV7-9|TRBJ1-1
CASSLGGGVKGSEAFF
>TRBV7-2|TRBJ1-2
CASSVDRKQGYTF
>TRBV6-1|TRBJ1-1
CASSDHPGKNTEAFF
>TRBV7-9|TRBJ2-3
CASSPLTGVPSTDTQYF
>TRBV9|TRBJ2-1
CASSATGERGSEQFF
>TRBV7-2|TRBJ2-2
CASSLGGIRTGELFF
>TRBV5-1|TRBJ2-3
CASSGGTGPLTDTQYF
>TRBV20-1|TRBJ2-4
CSTTLSGAKNIQYF
>TRBV3-1|TRBJ2-1
CASSQDIGIPSYNEQFF
>TRBV19|TRBJ2-7
CASRELAGSSYEQYF
>TRBV10-3|TRBJ2-5
CAIKGGTGGIRETQYF
>TRBV4-2|TRBJ1-4
CASSRSGGEGEKLFF
>TRBV15|TRBJ2-7
CATSNRQGSLGYEQYF
>TRBV12-3/TRBV12-4|TRBJ2-3
CASSRDRTLTDTQYF